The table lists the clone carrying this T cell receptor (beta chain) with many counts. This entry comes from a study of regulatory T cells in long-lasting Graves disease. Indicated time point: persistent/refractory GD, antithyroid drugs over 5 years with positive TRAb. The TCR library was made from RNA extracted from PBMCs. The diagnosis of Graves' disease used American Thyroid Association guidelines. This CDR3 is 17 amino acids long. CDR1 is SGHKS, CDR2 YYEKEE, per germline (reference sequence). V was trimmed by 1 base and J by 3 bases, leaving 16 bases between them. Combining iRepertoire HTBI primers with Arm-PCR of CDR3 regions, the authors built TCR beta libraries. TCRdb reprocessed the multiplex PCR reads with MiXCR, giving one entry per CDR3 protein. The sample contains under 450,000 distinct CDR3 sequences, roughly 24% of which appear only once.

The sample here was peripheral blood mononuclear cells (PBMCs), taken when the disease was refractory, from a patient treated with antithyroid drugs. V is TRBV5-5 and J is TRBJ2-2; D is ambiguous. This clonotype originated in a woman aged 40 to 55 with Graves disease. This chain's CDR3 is CASSLLRWRVDTGELFF. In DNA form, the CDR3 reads TGTGCCAGCAGCTTGTTACGCTGGCGCGTGGACACCGGGGAGCTGTTTTTT.